A single T cell receptor (beta chain) is shown here with its context. What it recognizes is unknown. The method was immunoSEQ multiplex PCR; TCRdb's version includes in-frame clones alone and lacks a portion of them. This table holds 25,000 to 35,000 clones, roughly 89% found once. The record originates from a study of T cell responses to AZD1222 COVID-19 vaccine. Findings and limits, study-wide: Repertoires in all cases were sampled only once the peak T cell response had passed. Nearly half of the spike-specific TCRs reportedly recognize variant regions that carry no mutations. Spike-specific TCRs gained breadth and depth after people received two AZD1222 doses.

In germline, CDR1 is LGHNA, CDR2 YSLEER. The CDR3 is 15 residues long. The V and J ends lost 4 bases and 5 bases, in that order; junction bases with no gene match: 5. The genes are TRBV4-3 and TRBJ1-6; 7 bases are a match to TRBD1. The TCR comes from an adult in good health. The sequencing here drew on peripheral blood, taken on day 0 of AZD1222 vaccination. For the CDR3, the DNA is TGCGCCAGCAGCCCTGGGGACAGAAATAATTCACCCCTCCACTTT. Translation: CASSPGDRNNSPLHF.